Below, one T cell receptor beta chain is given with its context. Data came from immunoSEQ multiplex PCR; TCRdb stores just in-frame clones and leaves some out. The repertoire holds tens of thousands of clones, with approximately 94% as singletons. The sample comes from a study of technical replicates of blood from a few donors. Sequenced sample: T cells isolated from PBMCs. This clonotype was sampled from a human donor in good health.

CDR3 sequence reads: CASSGTGLAYGYTF. As DNA, the CDR3 is TGTGCCAGCAGTGGGACAGGGTTAGCCTATGGCTACACCTTC. V usage is TRBV6-1 and J usage is TRBJ1-2, with 8 bases that match TRBD1. V lost 4 bases, J lost 4 bases, and 5 bases stayed unmatched. There are 14 residues in the CDR3. From germline, CDR1 is MNHNS and CDR2 SASEGT.